This is a list of T cell receptor beta chains from one sample in a study of early T cells in non-severe SARS-CoV-2 infection. A single record per CDR3 protein comes from TCRdb applying MiXCR to the 5' RACE reads. The sample gives 20,000 to 25,000 distinct CDR3 sequences, less than 5.5% of which show up once; around 10% is in the top ten. The sequencing input was whole blood. Every receptor here comes from an adult who was a healthcare worker with PCR-confirmed SARS-CoV-2 infection or an uninfected control (not recorded which). CDR3s include the opening cysteine and the closing phenylalanine or tryptophan. D genes are given only for firm matches. A clone size is listed for some rows: how often the clone was seen (once, few, many), or a class if it is expanded.

>TRBD2|TRBJ2-5|many|TRBV2
CASEREGLAETQYF
TGTGCCAGCGAGCGGGAGGGCCTGGCAGAGACCCAGTACTTC
>TRBD2|TRBJ2-1|many|TRBV7-3
CASSFSLAGVSEQFF
TGTGCCAGCAGCTTTTCACTAGCGGGAGTAAGTGAGCAGTTCTTC
>TRBD1|TRBJ1-4|many|TRBV4-2
CASSQDPPGQGREKLFF
TGTGCCAGCAGCCAAGATCCCCCGGGACAGGGACGAGAAAAACTGTTTTTT
>.|TRBJ2-5|.|TRBV7-9
CASSLDQGPETQYF
TGTGCCAGCAGCTTAGACCAGGGTCCGGAGACCCAGTACTTC
>.|TRBJ2-2|few|TRBV24-1
CATSGANVGELFF
TGTGCCACCAGTGGAGCAAATGTCGGGGAGCTGTTTTTT
>.|TRBJ2-5|.|TRBV9
CASSVQGSYQETRYF
TGTGCCAGCAGCGTCCAGGGCAGCTACCAAGAGACCCGGTACTTC
>TRBD1|TRBJ2-3|few|TRBV28
CASSRGQGTDTQYF
TGTGCCAGCAGTCGAGGACAGGGCACAGATACGCAGTATTTT
>TRBD2|TRBJ2-1|many|TRBV27
CASSLVLAVNNEQFF
TGTGCCAGCAGTTTGGTTCTAGCGGTTAACAATGAGCAGTTCTTC
>.|TRBJ2-6|.|TRBV7-2
CASSLQGSGVLTF
TGTGCCAGCAGCTTACAGGGGTCGGGCGTCCTGACTTTC
>TRBD1|TRBJ2-3|many|TRBV20-1
CSARAQGWADTQYF
TGCAGTGCTAGAGCACAGGGGTGGGCAGATACGCAGTATTTT
>TRBD1|TRBJ2-7|medium-sized|TRBV7-2
CASSWDSSYEQYF
TGTGCCAGCAGCTGGGACAGCTCCTACGAGCAGTACTTC
>.|TRBJ2-7|medium-sized|TRBV7-3
CASSLDRGMPYEQYF
TGTGCCAGCAGCTTAGACCGGGGGATGCCCTACGAGCAGTACTTC
>.|TRBJ1-6|many|TRBV14
CASSQGRNNSPLHF
TGTGCCAGCAGCCAGGGGCGGAATAATTCACCCCTCCACTTT
>.|TRBJ2-7|many|TRBV7-2
CASSDGGRYEQYF
TGTGCCAGCTCCGACGGGGGCCGCTACGAGCAGTACTTC
>.|TRBJ2-1|many|TRBV7-9
CASSPTSGESSYNEQFF
TGTGCCAGCAGCCCCACCAGCGGAGAAAGCTCCTACAATGAGCAGTTCTTC
>TRBD2|TRBJ2-3|few|TRBV29-1
CSVESSGSDTQYF
TGCAGCGTTGAGTCTAGCGGGAGTGATACGCAGTATTTT
>.|TRBJ2-3|many|TRBV29-1
CSVDGHRETSTDTQYF
TGCAGCGTTGACGGCCACAGGGAAACTAGCACAGATACGCAGTATTTT
>.|TRBJ1-2|.|TRBV7-8
CASSLGSSGGYTF
TGTGCCAGCAGCTTAGGCTCCTCAGGAGGCTACACCTTC
>.|TRBJ1-1|many|TRBV7-3
CASSPGRANTEAFF
TGTGCCAGCAGCCCGGGACGGGCTAACACTGAAGCTTTCTTT
>TRBD2|TRBJ2-7|many|TRBV28
CASSDPGTSGGYEQYF
TGTGCCAGCAGCGACCCCGGGACTAGCGGGGGCTACGAGCAGTACTTC
>.|TRBJ2-7|many|TRBV5-4
CASSLESGYEQYF
TGTGCCAGCAGCTTGGAGTCGGGTTACGAGCAGTACTTC
>.|TRBJ2-2|many|TRBV4-3
CASSQQQTDSTGELFF
TGCGCCAGCAGCCAACAACAAACGGACAGCACCGGGGAGCTGTTTTTT
>.|TRBJ2-1|many|TRBV7-9
CASPGDSSYNEQFF
TGTGCCAGCCCCGGGGATAGCTCCTACAATGAGCAGTTCTTC
>.|TRBJ2-1|many|TRBV10-3
CAISEVGESSYNEQFF
TGTGCCATCAGTGAGGTCGGGGAGAGCTCCTACAATGAGCAGTTCTTC
>.|TRBJ2-7|.|TRBV7-9
CASSERTAYEQYF
TGTGCCAGCAGTGAGCGGACTGCCTACGAGCAGTACTTC
>.|TRBJ2-4|many|TRBV28
CASSKSLMAKNIQYF
TGTGCCAGCAGTAAAAGCTTGATGGCCAAAAACATTCAGTACTTC
>.|TRBJ2-3|many|TRBV19
CASSIFWRDTQYF
TGTGCCAGTAGTATATTCTGGCGTGATACGCAGTATTTT
>.|TRBJ2-4|many|TRBV13
CASSIETDSKNIQYF
TGTGCCAGCAGCATCGAGACAGATTCCAAAAACATTCAGTACTTC